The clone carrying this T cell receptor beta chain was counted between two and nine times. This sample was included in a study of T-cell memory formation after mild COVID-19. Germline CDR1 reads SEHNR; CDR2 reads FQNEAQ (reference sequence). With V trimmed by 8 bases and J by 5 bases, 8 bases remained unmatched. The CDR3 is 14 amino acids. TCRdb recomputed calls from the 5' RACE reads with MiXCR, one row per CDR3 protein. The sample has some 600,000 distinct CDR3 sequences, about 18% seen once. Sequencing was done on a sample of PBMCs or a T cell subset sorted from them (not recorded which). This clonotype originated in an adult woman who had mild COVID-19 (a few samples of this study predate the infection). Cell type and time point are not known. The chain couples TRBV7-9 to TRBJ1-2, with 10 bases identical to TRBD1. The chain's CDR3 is CASSRTGGGYGYTF. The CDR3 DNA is TGTGCCAGCTCGCGGACAGGGGGGGGTTATGGCTACACCTTC. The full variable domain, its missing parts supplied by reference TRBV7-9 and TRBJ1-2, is DTGVSQNPRHKITKRGQNVTFRCDPISEHNRLYWYRQTLGQGPEFLTYFQNEAQLEKSRLLSDRFSAERPKGSFSTLEIQRTEQGDSAMYLCASSRTGGGYGYTFGSGTRLTVV.